Reported below is one T cell receptor (beta chain). The data derive from a study of T cell changes during pregnancy in multiple sclerosis. The repertoire was sequenced with immunoSEQ multiplex PCR; TCRdb's copy has only in-frame clones and lacks some. The sample holds 35,000 to 50,000 clones; roughly 87% are singletons and the top ten take over 1%. Sequencing used CD4+ T cells from peripheral blood mononuclear cells, obtained after pregnancy. The origin of this receptor is a female donor with multiple sclerosis, enrolled in a pregnancy study.

CDR3 residues: CASSFSGSSPSYEQYF. The CDR3 region has the DNA TGTGCCAGCAGTTTTAGCGGGAGTTCACCGTCCTACGAGCAGTACTTC. The J gene is TRBJ2-5, the V gene TRBV7-2, with 9 bases matching TRBD2. The tail of the sequence fits TRBJ2-7 better, so the J call may be wrong. CDR3 length equals 16 residues. From germline, CDR1 is SGHTA and CDR2 FQGNSA.